Listed below are T cell receptor beta chains from one sample, sequenced in a study of neurological immune-mediated disorders. One entry per CDR3 protein results from TCRdb running MiXCR on the 5' RACE reads. The repertoire holds tens of thousands of distinct CDR3 sequences, with roughly 3.5% as singletons. Sequenced material: PBMCs. The receptors were sampled from a woman aged 45-60 years with multiple sclerosis. The CDR3 runs from the conserved cysteine through the conserved F or W. The D gene is left open where the match is weak. Rows give clone size only sometimes, using once, few, many, or a class for an expanded clone.

TRBV21-1	many	.	16	TRBJ1-6	CASSKVGQGVYSPLHF	TGTGCCAGCAGCAAAGTGGGACAGGGGGTTTATTCACCCCTCCACTTT
TRBV20-1	many	TRBD1	15	TRBJ1-5	CSAPTGQGAVQPQHF	TGCAGTGCTCCAACGGGACAGGGGGCTGTTCAGCCCCAGCATTTT
TRBV6-2/TRBV6-3	many	.	12	TRBJ1-5	CASSPDPWPQHF	TGTGCCAGCAGCCCCGACCCGTGGCCCCAGCATTTT
TRBV5-1	many	.	14	TRBJ2-1	CASSLGYSYNEQFF	TGCGCCAGCAGCTTGGGCTATTCCTACAATGAGCAGTTCTTC
TRBV7-9	many	.	11	TRBJ1-2	CASRTPDGYTF	TGTGCCAGCAGGACGCCGGATGGCTACACCTTC
TRBV7-8	many	.	12	TRBJ2-5	CASGGTGETQYF	TGTGCCAGCGGGGGAACGGGAGAGACCCAGTACTTC
TRBV20-1	many	.	13	TRBJ2-2	CSARARGDWELFF	TGCAGTGCTAGAGCCCGAGGGGACTGGGAGCTGTTTTTT
TRBV28	many	TRBD1	13	TRBJ2-7	CASSSTGYYEQYF	TGTGCCAGCAGTTCGACAGGGTACTACGAGCAGTACTTC
TRBV12-3/TRBV12-4	.	.	14	TRBJ1-1	CASSFVGGGTEAFF	TGTGCCAGCAGTTTTGTGGGGGGGGGCACTGAAGCTTTCTTT
TRBV28	many	.	15	TRBJ1-2	CASSLRRNLGNGYTF	TGTGCCAGCAGTTTACGTCGTAACCTAGGGAATGGCTACACCTTC
TRBV3-1	many	TRBD1	15	TRBJ1-6	CASSPIGDRNSPLHF	TGTGCCAGCAGTCCCATAGGGGACAGAAATTCACCCCTCCACTTT
TRBV20-1	many	.	10	TRBJ2-7	CSAGVGEQYF	TGCAGTGCTGGCGTAGGCGAGCAGTACTTC
TRBV30	many	.	11	TRBJ2-5	CAWMARETQYF	TGTGCCTGGATGGCTAGGGAGACCCAGTACTTC
TRBV5-1	many	TRBD2	15	TRBJ2-3	CASSKLASSTDTQYF	TGCGCCAGCAGCAAACTAGCGTCTAGCACAGATACGCAGTATTTT
TRBV5-1	many	TRBD1	15	TRBJ2-2	CASSRRTGRTGELFF	TGCGCCAGCAGCCGACGGACAGGGCGCACCGGGGAGCTGTTTTTT
TRBV5-1	many	.	14	TRBJ2-6	CASRVGSGANVLTF	TGCGCCAGCAGGGTAGGGTCCGGGGCCAACGTCCTGACTTTC
TRBV5-1	few	TRBD1	14	TRBJ1-6	CASSSRTGDSPLHF	TGCGCCAGCAGCTCCCGCACAGGGGACTCACCCCTCCACTTT
TRBV7-2	many	.	13	TRBJ2-3	CASSFPRTDTQYF	TGTGCCAGCAGCTTCCCGCGAACAGATACGCAGTATTTT
TRBV12-5	many	.	13	TRBJ2-5	CASGLGDGETQYF	TGTGCTAGTGGTTTGGGGGACGGAGAGACCCAGTACTTC
TRBV6-6	many	TRBD1	14	TRBJ2-7	CASSWGQGSYEQYF	TGTGCCAGCAGTTGGGGACAGGGCAGCTACGAGCAGTACTTC
TRBV25-1	many	.	13	TRBJ2-3	CASRGSYTDTQYF	TGTGCCAGCAGGGGTTCGTACACAGATACGCAGTATTTT
TRBV20-1	many	.	12	TRBJ2-1	CSATPFGDEQFF	TGCAGTGCCACCCCGTTTGGCGATGAGCAGTTCTTC
TRBV7-9	many	.	13	TRBJ2-7	CASTGGPSYEQYF	TGTGCCAGCACCGGCGGGCCCTCCTACGAGCAGTACTTC
TRBV27	many	TRBD2	15	TRBJ2-2	CASTPQSGGHGELFF	TGTGCCAGCACCCCCCAGTCGGGGGGGCACGGGGAGCTGTTTTTT
TRBV12-3/TRBV12-4	many	TRBD1	15	TRBJ1-6	CASRLPGQGAAPLHF	TGTGCCAGCAGACTGCCGGGACAGGGGGCGGCACCCCTCCACTTT
TRBV5-1	many	.	14	TRBJ2-1	CASSLSSPYNEQFF	TGCGCCAGCAGCTTGAGCAGCCCCTACAATGAGCAGTTCTTC
TRBV20-1	many	.	14	TRBJ2-3	CSADAASATDTQYF	TGCAGTGCCGACGCGGCCAGCGCCACGGATACGCAGTATTTT
TRBV21-1	.	.	12	TRBJ1-2	CASSIQGGGYTF	TGTGCCAGCAGCATTCAGGGAGGTGGCTACACCTTC
TRBV7-2	many	TRBD2	17	TRBJ2-5	CASSSLRGLRGEETQYF	TGTGCCAGCAGCTCCCTTCGGGGTTTGCGGGGGGAAGAGACCCAGTACTTC
TRBV11-2	many	.	16	TRBJ2-1	CASSLGAGLMGNEQFF	TGTGCCAGCAGCTTAGGGGCAGGGCTCATGGGGAATGAGCAGTTCTTC
TRBV4-2	many	.	16	TRBJ1-6	CASSQVLFSPNSPLHF	TGTGCCAGCAGCCAAGTTCTGTTCTCCCCTAATTCACCCCTCCACTTT
TRBV5-1	many	TRBD1	15	TRBJ2-1	CASKWSGQGFNEQFF	TGCGCCAGCAAATGGTCGGGACAGGGGTTTAATGAGCAGTTCTTC
TRBV12-3/TRBV12-4	many	.	11	TRBJ1-1	CASSFNPPAFF	TGTGCCAGCAGTTTTAACCCTCCGGCTTTCTTT
TRBV20-1	.	.	14	TRBJ1-1	CSARDLVRATVAFF	TGCAGTGCTAGAGACCTGGTTAGGGCGACGGTCGCTTTCTTT
TRBV20-1	many	.	13	TRBJ2-5	CSASFERGGTQYF	TGCAGTGCTAGTTTCGAGAGAGGGGGGACCCAGTACTTC
TRBV6-5	many	.	15	TRBJ2-3	CASSYSAPRADTQYF	TGTGCCAGCAGTTACTCGGCTCCCCGGGCAGATACGCAGTATTTT
TRBV20-1	many	.	17	TRBJ2-3	CSGSGKGGGGSTDTQYF	TGCAGTGGAAGTGGGAAGGGAGGGGGGGGTTCCACAGATACGCAGTATTTT
TRBV29-1	many	.	10	TRBJ2-5	CSVLKETQYF	TGCAGCGTTTTAAAAGAGACCCAGTACTTC
TRBV5-1	.	.	15	TRBJ1-3	CASSFGSQSGNTIYF	TGCGCCAGCAGCTTTGGGAGTCAGTCTGGAAACACCATATATTTT
TRBV24-1	many	.	16	TRBJ2-1	CATSEGGLSSYNEQFF	TGTGCCACCAGTGAAGGCGGACTGAGCTCCTACAATGAGCAGTTCTTC
TRBV20-1	many	.	16	TRBJ2-1	CSARILGGMSYNEQFF	TGCAGTGCTAGAATTCTGGGGGGAATGTCCTACAATGAGCAGTTCTTC
TRBV20-1	many	.	15	TRBJ2-7	CSAEETDRGGYEQYF	TGCAGTGCCGAAGAGACTGACAGAGGAGGATACGAGCAGTACTTC
TRBV28	many	.	13	TRBJ2-2	CASRIGEGGELFF	TGTGCCAGCAGGATTGGAGAGGGCGGGGAGCTGTTTTTT
TRBV7-2	many	.	14	TRBJ2-5	CASSSRRPEETQYF	TGTGCCAGCAGTTCTAGGAGACCCGAAGAGACCCAGTACTTC
TRBV7-2	many	.	16	TRBJ1-1	CASSLYQAGVNTEAFF	TGTGCCAGCAGCTTATACCAGGCGGGGGTAAACACTGAAGCTTTCTTT
TRBV7-2	many	TRBD2	19	TRBJ2-1	CASSARGLAGASSYNEQFF	TGTGCCAGCAGCGCCAGGGGACTAGCGGGGGCGAGCTCCTACAATGAGCAGTTCTTC
TRBV25-1	many	.	18	TRBJ2-6	CASSEPPGRGSGANVLTF	TGTGCCAGCAGTGAACCTCCCGGGAGAGGCTCTGGGGCCAACGTCCTGACTTTC
TRBV28	many	.	14	TRBJ2-7	CATQEAGILYEQYF	TGTGCCACCCAGGAGGCAGGGATCCTCTACGAGCAGTACTTC
TRBV5-1	many	.	15	TRBJ2-1	CASSLAGNRIDEQFF	TGCGCCAGCAGCTTGGCCGGAAACCGTATCGATGAGCAGTTCTTC
TRBV21-1	many	.	15	TRBJ1-5	CASSNRTHDNQPQHF	TGTGCCAGCAGCAACAGGACACATGACAATCAGCCCCAGCATTTT